The present T cell receptor beta chain was sequenced within a study of shared clonotypes between healthy human individuals. Study-level background: Per donor, CD8 memory used one plate, CD8 naive used two, CD4 memory used three and CD4 naive used three. Broader study findings: It was observed that roughly 5.5% of naive CD4 clonotypes were shared across several donors.

Regarding this clone: Its cognate antigen is unknown.

Sequencing was at deep level. Libraries were prepared by immunoSEQ multiplex PCR; TCRdb keeps only in-frame clonotypes and omits some of them. The sample carries around 1.9 million clones, roughly 91% recorded once. Germline V gene data show CDR1 as SNHLY and CDR2 as FYNNEI. The CDR3 length is 14 residues. V shed 6 bases and J shed 6 bases, with 15 bases lying between them. It was CD45RO-negative cells, positively selected for CCR7, that made up naive CD8 cells, with terminally differentiated effector memory CD45RA+ cells excluded. All donors qualified as healthy HIV-negative adults and had experienced no recent acute infections or vaccinations.

The receptor's source is a man between 18 and 29 years old in good health. Some clones in this sample may be carry-over from other donors' samples. V usage is TRBV2 and J usage is TRBJ1-5; D may be TRBD1 (6 bases). The sample taken for sequencing was naive CD8+ T cells from PBMCs. The CDR3 is CASSLGGARQPQHF. The CDR3 DNA reads TGTGCCAGCAGCCTTGGGGGGGCTCGTCAGCCCCAGCATTTT.